This T cell receptor (beta chain) came from a study of molecular identifiers for immune sequencing clone quantification. There are many counts of this clonotype. Methods described previously, with TCR primers listed, were used for bulk TCR libraries. From the PCR reads, TCRdb called clonotypes with MiXCR, one entry per CDR3 protein. The data hold hundreds of thousands of distinct CDR3 sequences, with roughly 23% observed a single time. Sequences were obtained from naive CD8+ T cells from blood, with Jurkat cell RNA spiked in. The subset here: FACS-sorted CD8+CD4-CCR7+CD45RA+ naive T cells. This TCR came from a human donor in good health. Some libraries in this study had Jurkat cell RNA spiked in.

The CDR3 DNA sequence: TGTGCCAGCAGCGGGACAGTCCCCACTGAAGCTTTCTTT. Amino acids: CASSGTVPTEAFF. The J gene is TRBJ1-1, the V gene TRBV27; 7 bases align to TRBD1. The CDR3 extends over 13 amino acids. J was trimmed by 4 bases and V by 6 bases; bases with no gene match: 5. In germline, CDR1 is MNHEY, CDR2 SMNVEV (reference sequence).